The source of this TCR beta chain is a study of graft-versus-host responses after intestinal transplantation. The CDR3 loop spans 16 amino acids. Using immunoSEQ multiplex PCR, the repertoire was profiled, and TCRdb retains in-frame clones only, with some absent. The table has around 67,000 clones, about 87% seen once. Concerning this clone: Its target is unknown.

The specimen was unstimulated CD4+ T cells sorted from spleen or lymph node cells, collected before transplant. The chain combines TRBV12-2 with TRBJ1-5; TRBD1 is taken as the D call from the table, unchecked against the DNA. TRBV12-2 is noted as a pseudogene. This TCR was sampled from a human donor who was the organ donor for an intestinal transplant. CDR3 protein: CASRLGQTVSNQPQHF. The CDR3 DNA follows: TGTGCAAGTCGCTTAGGACAGACCGTTAGCAATCAGCCCCAGCATTTT.